This T cell receptor (beta chain) was recovered during a study of blood T cells in healthy people across ages. Study results and limitations: Diversity estimates from one million T cells were considered underestimates. Age showed a roughly linear inverse relationship with TCR beta diversity per million T cells.

Germline CDR1 LGHDT, CDR2 YNNKEL (reference sequence). This CDR3 spans 14 amino acids. Primers used in a second PCR of about 6 to 12 cycles were a sample-barcoded 5' primer and a J-beta primer mix. TCRdb ran MiXCR on the 5' RACE reads and lists one entry per CDR3 protein. This table holds fewer than 1 million distinct CDR3 sequences, more than 40% found once. In the case of this clonotype: Its target is unknown.

Staff drew roughly 10 milliliters of peripheral blood from each donor. The rearrangement uses TRBV3-1 and TRBJ2-7; D unresolved. The end of the DNA aligns better with TRBJ2-4, so the J call may be wrong. This TCR came from a man between 60 and 75 years old in good health. Source material: blood. As DNA, the CDR3 is TGTGCCAGCAGCCCAGGCGGCTGGAGAGACATTCAGTACTTC. Translated: CASSPGGWRDIQYF.